These 23 T cell receptor beta chains were all obtained from the same sample, sequenced in a study of blood T cell repertoires in COVID-19. Generated by immunoSEQ multiplex PCR, the TCRdb table keeps only in-frame clones and is missing some. The repertoire holds about 430,000 clones, with approximately 90% as singletons. Source material: peripheral blood. Every receptor here comes from a man aged 18 to 35 with COVID-19, enrolled during active disease.

This clone appeared a single time. The V gene is TRBV6-5, the J gene TRBJ1-2; D is ambiguous. The CDR3 sequence is 13 residues long. V was trimmed by 2 bases and J by 10 bases, leaving 14 bases between them. Germline V CDR1 and CDR2: MNHEY, SVGAGI. CDR3 DNA sequence: TGTGCCAGCAGTTACGGGCGGGCAGGAGTCTACACCTTC. Translated, it gives CASSYGRAGVYTF.

This rearrangement joins TRBV5-6 to TRBJ2-2, with D unclear. The CDR3 is 13 amino acids. V lost 0 bases and J lost 5, with 5 bases in between. Per the germline V gene, CDR1 is SGHDT and CDR2 is YYEEEE. The CDR3 is CASSLDRTGELFF. The DNA of the CDR3 is TGTGCCAGCAGCTTGGATCGGACCGGGGAGCTGTTTTTT.

This clone was recorded once. J is TRBJ2-5 and V is TRBV13, with D unclear. Germline V CDR1 and CDR2: PRHDT, FYEKMQ (reference sequence). This CDR3 comprises 14 residues. Trimming cost V 0 bases and J 1 base, with 6 bases left between them. This chain's CDR3 is CASSLGSGQETQYF. CDR3 nucleotide sequence: TGTGCCAGCAGCTTAGGATCCGGCCAAGAGACCCAGTACTTC.

In nucleotides, the CDR3 is TGTGCCAGCAGCTTAAAGGAGGGGGCGGCGAGTGAAAAACTGTTTTTT. This codes for CASSLKEGAASEKLFF. The chain employs TRBV7-9 and TRBJ1-4; 7 positions match TRBD1. V lost 2 bases to trimming and J lost 7 bases; unmatched junction nucleotides: 10. CDR1 SEHNR and CDR2 FQNEAQ come from the germline V gene (reference sequence). This CDR3 comprises 16 residues.

The chain is built from TRBV6-5 and TRBJ1-1, with 7 positions matching TRBD1. Per germline, CDR1 MNHEY and CDR2 SVGAGI. The CDR3 totals 15 residues. The junction had 4 bases not matched to a gene; V was cut back by 0 bases and J by 3 bases. Here the CDR3 DNA reads TGTGCCAGCAGTTACTCCCCTGGGACAGACACTGAAGCTTTCTTT. It encodes CASSYSPGTDTEAFF.

This chain's CDR3 is CASSSAVQAGQDTQYF. CDR3 bases: TGTGCCAGCAGTTCCGCCGTTCAGGCCGGACAAGATACGCAGTATTTT. The chain is built from TRBV5-8 and TRBJ2-3; maybe TRBD1 (5 bases). V was pared by 5 bases and J by 5 bases, with 21 bases between. The V gene's germline CDR1 is SGHTS and CDR2 YDEGEE. There are 16 residues in the CDR3.

The chain joins TRBV30 to TRBJ1-1; unclear D gene. Trimming shortened V by 0 bases and J by 2 bases, and 4 bases separated the two germline ends. Germline V lookup: CDR1 GTSNPN, CDR2 SVGIG (reference sequence). The CDR3 contains 12 residues. The CDR3: CAWSVLNTEAFF. CDR3 sequence (DNA): TGTGCCTGGAGTGTACTAAACACTGAAGCTTTCTTT. Combining the CDR3 with reference TRBV30 and TRBJ1-1 gives the whole variable domain SQTIHQWPATLVQPVGSPLSLECTVEGTSNPNLYWYRQAAGRGLQLLFYSVGIGQISSEVPQNLSASRPQDRQFILSSKKLLLSDSGFYLCAWSVLNTEAFFGQGTRLTVV.

The J gene is TRBJ2-1, the V gene TRBV7-9; 14 bases align to TRBD2. CDR3 size: 15 residues. Per germline, CDR1 SEHNR and CDR2 FQNEAQ (reference sequence). V trimming: 5 bases; J trimming: 8 bases; junction bases outside the gene matches: 5. As DNA, the CDR3 is TGTGCCAGCAGCCGACTAGCGGGGGGGCCCCATGAGCAGTTCTTC. As protein: CASSRLAGGPHEQFF.

The rearrangement uses TRBV9 and TRBJ2-7; D is perhaps TRBD1 (5 bases). Deletions cut 0 bases from V and 0 bases from J, with 13 bases between. The germline V gene encodes CDR1 SGDLS and CDR2 YYNGEE. This CDR3 spans 16 amino acids. The CDR3 loop reads CASSVEMGLSSYEQYF. DNA for the CDR3: TGTGCCAGCAGCGTAGAGATGGGGCTTAGCTCCTACGAGCAGTACTTC.

The J gene is TRBJ1-5, the V gene TRBV29-1; TRBD1 is a possible D gene (6 bases). There are 15 residues in the CDR3. Germline-derived CDR1 and CDR2 are SQVTM and ANQGSEA. Deletions cut 4 bases from V and 6 bases from J, with 19 bases between. CDR3 DNA sequence: TGCAGCGTTGGGGCAGGGGTAGGTAGTAGTCAGCCCCAGCATTTT. It specifies CSVGAGVGSSQPQHF.

This clone was seen more than once but under ten times. The rearrangement links TRBV28 to TRBJ2-7; 7 positions agree with TRBD1. The V and J ends lost 5 bases and 1 base, in that order; junction bases with no gene match: 5. CDR3 length equals 14 residues. The germline CDR1 and CDR2 sequences are MDHEN and SYDVKM. The CDR3 region is CASSPPDRSYEQYF. CDR3 coding DNA: TGTGCCAGCAGTCCTCCGGACAGGTCCTACGAGCAGTACTTC.

This chain joins TRBV12-3 or TRBV12-4 and TRBJ2-7, with a weak D call TRBD1 (6 bases). Trimming removed 6 bases from V and 7 bases from J, with 16 bases in between. The CDR3 is made up of 13 amino acids. The CDR3 sequence is CASRLGTNIEQYF. The CDR3 DNA reads as TGTGCCAGCAGGTTGGGGACAAACATTGAGCAGTACTTC.

The chain couples TRBV3-1 (or the pseudogene TRBV3-2) to TRBJ1-6, with 7 bases matching TRBD1. The CDR3 covers 14 residues. The V and J ends lost 7 bases and 7 bases, in that order; junction bases with no gene match: 7. Germline CDR1 is LGHDT and CDR2 is YNNKEL (reference sequence). The CDR3 DNA sequence: TGTGCCAGCAAGGACAGACAGGGAAATTCACCCCTCCACTTT. Protein sequence: CASKDRQGNSPLHF.

The J gene is TRBJ1-6, the V gene TRBV5-1; TRBD1 might be the D (5 bases). The CDR3 is 14 amino acids. Germline V gene data show CDR1 as SGHRS and CDR2 as YFSETQ. The ends were cut back, 7 bases at V and 6 bases at J, with 14 bases in the middle. The CDR3 DNA reads TGCGCCAGCGGGCAGGGTAGTGCTAATTCACCCCTCCACTTT. Amino acids: CASGQGSANSPLHF. Drawing the rest from reference TRBV5-1 and TRBJ1-6, the complete variable domain is KAGVTQTPRYLIKTRGQQVTLSCSPISGHRSVSWYQQTPGQGLQFLFEYFSETQRNKGNFPGRFSGRQFSNSRSEMNVSTLELGDSALYLCASGQGSANSPLHFGNGTRLTVT.

This sequence joins TRBV29-1 and TRBJ2-1, with D tentatively TRBD2 (6 bases). V was shortened by 6 bases and J by 0 bases, with 12 bases between the two germline ends. In germline, CDR1 is SQVTM, CDR2 ANQGSEA. CDR3 length: 14 residues. CDR3 sequence: CSVRDGGSYNEQFF. The CDR3 DNA follows: TGCAGCGTCCGGGACGGGGGCTCCTACAATGAGCAGTTCTTC.

This clone was detected once. The genes are TRBV10-3 and TRBJ2-2; 8 positions agree with TRBD2. Germline V gene lookup returns CDR1 ENHRY and CDR2 SYGVKD. The CDR3 runs to 16 residues. V was clipped by 2 bases and J by 9 bases; unmatched bases: 11. This CDR3 is CAISETPGLVSRELFF. The CDR3 DNA follows: TGTGCCATCAGTGAGACTCCGGGACTAGTTTCCCGGGAGCTGTTTTTT.

This chain joins TRBV7-9 and TRBJ1-1, with 7 bases matching TRBD1. After removal of 1 base from V and 8 bases from J, the junction contained 7 bases not matched to a gene. This CDR3 has 14 residues. CDR1 is SEHNR and CDR2 is FQNEAQ in the germline V gene (reference sequence). CDR3 bases: TGTGCCAGCAGCTTAGTGGACAGGCGCGGAGAAGCTTTCTTT. It encodes CASSLVDRRGEAFF.

The rearrangement uses TRBV5-1 and TRBJ2-2; 11 nucleotides agree with TRBD2. Germline V gene lookup returns CDR1 SGHRS and CDR2 YFSETQ. The CDR3 consists of 15 residues. With V trimmed by 5 bases and J by 0 bases, 0 bases remained unmatched. The CDR3 is CASRGLAANTGELFF. The CDR3 DNA is TGCGCCAGCAGGGGACTAGCGGCGAACACCGGGGAGCTGTTTTTT.

The chain recombines TRBV11-3 with TRBJ2-3; 12 bases agree with TRBD2. The V segment lost 5 bases and the J segment 5 bases; nucleotides outside the gene matches: 11. CDR1 and CDR2 from the germline V gene are SGHNT and YENEEA. The CDR3 covers 17 residues. The CDR3 protein is CASSPRLAGVKGDTQYF. The CDR3 region has the DNA TGTGCCAGCAGCCCCCGACTAGCGGGAGTTAAGGGAGATACGCAGTATTTT.

The rearrangement links TRBV2 to TRBJ2-2, with D possibly being TRBD1 (6 bases). Germline CDR1 SNHLY, CDR2 FYNNEI. This CDR3 spans 14 amino acids. V lost 8 bases, J lost 5 bases, and 15 bases lay in between. The CDR3 DNA is TGTGCCAGCGGGGTCAGGCAGGGGACCGGGGAGCTGTTTTTT. Translated, it gives CASGVRQGTGELFF. The whole variable domain, filled in from reference TRBV2 and TRBJ2-2, reads EPEVTQTPSHQVTQMGQEVILRCVPISNHLYFYWYRQILGQKVEFLVSFYNNEISEKSEIFDDQFSVERPDGSNFTLKIRSTKLEDSAMYFCASGVRQGTGELFFGEGSRLTVL.

Of note for this clone: Since the CDR3 does not end with the conserved phenylalanine or tryptophan, this likely comes from a read error. It is unclear where the CDR3 begins or ends on the DNA, so no DNA is shown, and the CDR3 is as TCRdb lists it. The chain uses TRBV6-5 and TRBJ1-6. The CDR3 is 12 residues long, counting both termini. Germline V gives CDR1 MNHEY, CDR2 SVGAGI. The CDR3 here is CASRGGRFGLFV.

This chain's CDR3 is CASSIGDRGSSEQYF. The CDR3 coding sequence is TGTGCCAGTAGTATCGGGGACAGGGGGTCTTCCGAGCAGTACTTC. V gene TRBV19 combines with J gene TRBJ2-7; 11 bases line up with TRBD1. J gave up 6 bases and V 3 bases, and 7 bases lay outside the gene matches. The CDR3 totals 15 residues. The germline CDR1 and CDR2 sequences are LNHDA and SQIVND (reference sequence).

The CDR3 protein is CASSPRQEDTQYF. CDR3 DNA sequence: TGTGCCAGCTCACCGAGACAGGAAGATACGCAGTATTTT. The chain uses TRBV18 and TRBJ2-3; maybe TRBD1 (6 bases). V shed 3 bases and J shed 5 bases, with 9 bases lying between them. Germline CDR1 reads KGHSH; CDR2 reads LQKENI. CDR3 length: 13 amino acids.